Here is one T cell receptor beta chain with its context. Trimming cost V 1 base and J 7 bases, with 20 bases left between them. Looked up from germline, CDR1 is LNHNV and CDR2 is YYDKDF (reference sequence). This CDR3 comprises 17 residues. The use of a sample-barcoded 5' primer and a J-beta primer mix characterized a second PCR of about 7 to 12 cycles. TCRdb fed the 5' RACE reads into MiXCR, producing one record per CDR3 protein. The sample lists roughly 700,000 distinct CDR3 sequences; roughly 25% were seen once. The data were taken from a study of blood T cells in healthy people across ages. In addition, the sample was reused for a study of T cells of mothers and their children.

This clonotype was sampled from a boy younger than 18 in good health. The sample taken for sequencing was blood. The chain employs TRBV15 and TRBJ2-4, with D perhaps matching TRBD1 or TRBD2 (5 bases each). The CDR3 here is CATSRVVRGRRGNIQYF. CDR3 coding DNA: TGTGCCACCAGCAGAGTGGTCCGGGGACGGCGAGGGAACATTCAGTACTTC.